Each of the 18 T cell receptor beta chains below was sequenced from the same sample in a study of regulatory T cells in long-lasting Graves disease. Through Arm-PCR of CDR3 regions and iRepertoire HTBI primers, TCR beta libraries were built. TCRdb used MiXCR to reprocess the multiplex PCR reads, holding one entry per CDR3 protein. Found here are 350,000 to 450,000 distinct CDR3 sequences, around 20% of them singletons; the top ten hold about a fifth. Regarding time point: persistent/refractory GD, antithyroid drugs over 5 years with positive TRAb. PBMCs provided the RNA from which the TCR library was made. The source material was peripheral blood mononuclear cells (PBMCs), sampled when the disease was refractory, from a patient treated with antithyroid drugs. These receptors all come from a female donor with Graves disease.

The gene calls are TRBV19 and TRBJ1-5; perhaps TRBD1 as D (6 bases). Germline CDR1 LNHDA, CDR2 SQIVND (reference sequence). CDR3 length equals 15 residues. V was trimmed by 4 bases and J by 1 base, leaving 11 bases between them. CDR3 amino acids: CASSTGVGSNQPQHF. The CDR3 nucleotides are TGTGCCAGTAGTACAGGGGTTGGAAGCAATCAGCCCCAGCATTTT.

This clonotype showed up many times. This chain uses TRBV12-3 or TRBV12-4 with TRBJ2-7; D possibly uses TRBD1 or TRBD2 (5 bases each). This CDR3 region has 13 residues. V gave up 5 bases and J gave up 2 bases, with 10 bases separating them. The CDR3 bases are TGTGCCAGCAGTGAGGGGCCAGCCTACGAGCAGTACTTC. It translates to CASSEGPAYEQYF.

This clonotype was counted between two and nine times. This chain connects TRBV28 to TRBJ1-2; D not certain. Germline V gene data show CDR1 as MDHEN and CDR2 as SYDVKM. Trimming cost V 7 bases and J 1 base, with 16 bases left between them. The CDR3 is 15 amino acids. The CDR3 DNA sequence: TGTGCCAGCACTTCCCCCGGGCTTTTTAACTATGGCTACACCTTC. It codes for CASTSPGLFNYGYTF.

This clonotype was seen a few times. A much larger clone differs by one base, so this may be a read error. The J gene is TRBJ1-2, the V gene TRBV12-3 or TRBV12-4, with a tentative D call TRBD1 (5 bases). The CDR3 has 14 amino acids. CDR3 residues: CASSLGTRNYGHTF. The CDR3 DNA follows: TGTGCCAGCAGTTTGGGGACCCGCAACTATGGCCACACCTTC.

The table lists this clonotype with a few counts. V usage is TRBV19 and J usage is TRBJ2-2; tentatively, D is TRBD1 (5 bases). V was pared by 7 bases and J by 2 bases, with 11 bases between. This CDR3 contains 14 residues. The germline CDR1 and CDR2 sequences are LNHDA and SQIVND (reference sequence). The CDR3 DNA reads TGTGCCAGTACCACCCAGGGTAACACCGGGGAGCTGTTTTTT. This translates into CASTTQGNTGELFF.

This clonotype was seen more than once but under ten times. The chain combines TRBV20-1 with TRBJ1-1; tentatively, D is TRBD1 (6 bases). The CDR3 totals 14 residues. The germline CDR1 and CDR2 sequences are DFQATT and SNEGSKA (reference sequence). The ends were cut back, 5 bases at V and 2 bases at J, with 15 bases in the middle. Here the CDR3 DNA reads TGCAGTGCTGACCTAGGGGGATCTAACACTGAAGCTTTCTTT. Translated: CSADLGGSNTEAFF.

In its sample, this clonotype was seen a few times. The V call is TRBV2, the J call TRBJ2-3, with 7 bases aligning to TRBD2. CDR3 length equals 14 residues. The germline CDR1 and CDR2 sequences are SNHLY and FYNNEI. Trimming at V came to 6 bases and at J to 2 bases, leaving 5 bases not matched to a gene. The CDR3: CASRREGYTDTQYF. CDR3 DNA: TGTGCCAGCAGGAGGGAGGGATACACAGATACGCAGTATTTT.

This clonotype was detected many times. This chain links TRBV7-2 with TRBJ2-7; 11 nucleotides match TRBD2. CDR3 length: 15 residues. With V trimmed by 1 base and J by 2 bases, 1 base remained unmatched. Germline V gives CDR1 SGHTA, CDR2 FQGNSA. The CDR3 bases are TGTGCCAGCAGCTTAGGACTAGCGGGAACCTACGAGCAGTACTTC. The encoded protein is CASSLGLAGTYEQYF.

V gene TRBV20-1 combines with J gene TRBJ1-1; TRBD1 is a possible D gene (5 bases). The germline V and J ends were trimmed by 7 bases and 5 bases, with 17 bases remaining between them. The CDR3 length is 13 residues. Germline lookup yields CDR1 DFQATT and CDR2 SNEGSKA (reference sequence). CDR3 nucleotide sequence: TGCAGTGTCTTCAGGGCGGGAGAAACTGAAGCTTTCTTT. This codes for CSVFRAGETEAFF.

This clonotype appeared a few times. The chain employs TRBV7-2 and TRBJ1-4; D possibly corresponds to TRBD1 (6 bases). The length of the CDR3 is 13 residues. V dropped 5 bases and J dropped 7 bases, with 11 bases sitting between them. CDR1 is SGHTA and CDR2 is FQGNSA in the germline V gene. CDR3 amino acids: CASSPRTAEKLFF. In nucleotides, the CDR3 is TGTGCCAGCAGCCCTAGGACAGCTGAAAAACTGTTTTTT.

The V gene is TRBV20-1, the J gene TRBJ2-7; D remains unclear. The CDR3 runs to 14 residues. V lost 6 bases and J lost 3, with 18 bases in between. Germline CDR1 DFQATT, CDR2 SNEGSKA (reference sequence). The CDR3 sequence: CSAIAHEKYYEQYF. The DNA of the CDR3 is TGCAGTGCCATCGCCCATGAAAAATACTACGAGCAGTACTTC.

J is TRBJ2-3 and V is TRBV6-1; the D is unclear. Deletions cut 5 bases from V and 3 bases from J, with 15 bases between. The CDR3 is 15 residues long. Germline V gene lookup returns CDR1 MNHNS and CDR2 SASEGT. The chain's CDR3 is CASSIETIGTDTQYF. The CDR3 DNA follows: TGTGCCAGCAGTATCGAGACAATTGGGACAGATACGCAGTATTTT.

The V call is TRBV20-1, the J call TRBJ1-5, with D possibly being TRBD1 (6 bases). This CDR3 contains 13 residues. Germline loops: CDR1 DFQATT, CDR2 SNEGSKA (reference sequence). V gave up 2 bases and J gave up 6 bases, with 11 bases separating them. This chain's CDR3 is CSARSGGGQPQHF. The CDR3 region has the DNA TGCAGTGCTAGATCGGGAGGGGGTCAGCCCCAGCATTTT.

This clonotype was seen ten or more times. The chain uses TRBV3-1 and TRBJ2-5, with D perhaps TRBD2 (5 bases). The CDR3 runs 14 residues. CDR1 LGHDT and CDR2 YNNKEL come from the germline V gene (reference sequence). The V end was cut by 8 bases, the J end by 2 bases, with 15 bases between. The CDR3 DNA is TGTGCCAGCTGTCATTCGGGATTACAAGAGACCCAGTACTTC. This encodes CASCHSGLQETQYF.

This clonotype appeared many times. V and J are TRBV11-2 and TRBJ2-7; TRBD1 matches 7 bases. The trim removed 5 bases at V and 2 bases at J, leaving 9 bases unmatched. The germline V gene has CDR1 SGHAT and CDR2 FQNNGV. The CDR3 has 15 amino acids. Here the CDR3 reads CASSRIGQGAYEQYF. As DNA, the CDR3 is TGTGCCAGCAGCCGGATCGGGCAGGGGGCCTACGAGCAGTACTTC.

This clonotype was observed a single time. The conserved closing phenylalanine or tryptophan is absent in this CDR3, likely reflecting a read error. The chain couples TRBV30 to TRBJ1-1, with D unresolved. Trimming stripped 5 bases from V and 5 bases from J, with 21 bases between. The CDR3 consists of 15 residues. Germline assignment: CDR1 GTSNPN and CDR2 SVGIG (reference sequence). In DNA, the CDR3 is TGTGCCTGGGCAGTGTTCGCCCCCCTGGGGACTGAAGCTTTCATT. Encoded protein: CAWAVFAPLGTEAFI.

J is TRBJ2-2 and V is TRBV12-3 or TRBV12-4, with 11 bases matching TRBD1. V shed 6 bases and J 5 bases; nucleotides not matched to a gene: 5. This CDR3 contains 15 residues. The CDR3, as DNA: TGTGCCAGCAGCGGACAGGGGGCTTTGACCGGGGAGCTGTTTTTT. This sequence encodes CASSGQGALTGELFF.

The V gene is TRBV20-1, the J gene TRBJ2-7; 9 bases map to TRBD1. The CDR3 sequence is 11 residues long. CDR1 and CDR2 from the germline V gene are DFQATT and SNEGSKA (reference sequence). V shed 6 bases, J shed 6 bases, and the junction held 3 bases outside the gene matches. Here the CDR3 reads CSAGQGSEQYF. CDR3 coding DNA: TGCAGTGCGGGACAGGGCAGCGAGCAGTACTTC.